Each of the 14 T cell receptor beta chains below was sequenced from the same sample in a study of shared clonotypes between healthy human individuals. Naive CD8 isolation took CD45RO-negative cells positively selected for CCR7 and excluded terminally differentiated effector memory CD45RA+ cells. Data came from immunoSEQ multiplex PCR; TCRdb stores just in-frame clones and leaves some out. The sample lists approximately 2,200,000 clones, about 92% occurring once. Material for sequencing was naive CD8+ T cells from PBMCs. Receptors originate from a man aged 18 to 35 in good health. Some clones in this sample may be carry-over from other donors' samples.

V is TRBV7-9 and J is TRBJ2-7; D is ambiguous. The CDR3 sequence is 12 residues long. Germline V lookup: CDR1 SEHNR, CDR2 FQNEAQ (reference sequence). V lost 5 bases and J 6 bases, leaving 11 bases between the germline ends. CDR3 in amino acids: CASSKFNSEQYF. In nucleotides, the CDR3 is TGTGCCAGCAGCAAATTTAACTCCGAGCAGTACTTC.

J is TRBJ2-5 and V is TRBV27; 14 bases map to TRBD2. This CDR3 spans 17 amino acids. CDR1 is MNHEY and CDR2 is SMNVEV in the germline V gene (reference sequence). V lost 2 bases and J lost 4; bases outside the gene matches: 6. In nucleotides, the CDR3 is TGTGCCAGCAGTTTAATCGGGACTAGCGGGAGTAGAGAGACCCAGTACTTC. Its protein is CASSLIGTSGSRETQYF.

This clone was observed once. The rearrangement links TRBV10-2 to TRBJ2-7; tentatively, D is TRBD1 or TRBD2 (5 bases each). Germline CDR1 WSHSY, CDR2 SAAADI. Trimming cost V 6 bases and J 2 bases, with 11 bases left between them. The CDR3 extends over 13 amino acids. In nucleotides, the CDR3 is TGCGCCAGCAGGTGGGACGTGACCTACGAGCAGTACTTC. Encoded protein: CASRWDVTYEQYF.

A remark on this clone: Additional DNA sequences in this sample encode the identical CDR3. The CDR3, as DNA: TGTGCCAGCAGCCCGGGACTAGGAGATACGCAGTATTTT. This sequence encodes CASSPGLGDTQYF. The chain employs TRBV7-9 and TRBJ2-3; 8 bases are shared with TRBD2. The CDR3 has 13 residues. V lost 5 bases and J lost 5; bases outside the gene matches: 3. Per germline, CDR1 SEHNR and CDR2 FQNEAQ (reference sequence). Full variable domain (outside the CDR3, taken from reference TRBV7-9 and TRBJ2-3): DTGVSQNPRHKITKRGQNVTFRCDPISEHNRLYWYRQTLGQGPEFLTYFQNEAQLEKSRLLSDRFSAERPKGSFSTLEIQRTEQGDSAMYLCASSPGLGDTQYFGPGTRLTVL.

Points on this clone: Other DNA sequences of this sample code for an identical CDR3. The chain employs TRBV9 and TRBJ2-2; D is unresolved. V was cut by 2 bases and J by 7 bases, with 6 bases left in between. Germline V CDR1 and CDR2: SGDLS, YYNGEE. The CDR3 contains 12 residues. CDR3 DNA sequence: TGTGCCAGCAGCGTGGGTATCGGGGAGCTGTTTTTT. This encodes CASSVGIGELFF. Supplemented by reference TRBV9 and TRBJ2-2, the full variable domain reads DSGVTQTPKHLITATGQRVTLRCSPRSGDLSVYWYQQSLDQGLQFLIQYYNGEERAKGNILERFSAQQFPDLHSELNLSSLELGDSALYFCASSVGIGELFFGEGSRLTVL.

Notes on this clone: Within the sample, other DNA sequences also encode this same CDR3. The V and J genes are TRBV27 and TRBJ2-1, with a tentative D call TRBD1 (6 bases). Germline values: CDR1 MNHEY, CDR2 SMNVEV (reference sequence). The V gene lost 3 bases and the J gene lost 7 bases, with 13 bases spanning the gap. The CDR3 spans 14 residues. The chain's CDR3 is CASSFRGPGNEQFF. CDR3 DNA: TGTGCCAGCAGTTTCAGGGGCCCGGGGAATGAGCAGTTCTTC.

The chain carries TRBV9 and TRBJ2-3; D gene unclear. Deletions cut 0 bases from V and 2 bases from J, with 13 bases between. The germline V gene encodes CDR1 SGDLS and CDR2 YYNGEE. CDR3 size: 16 residues. Written as DNA, the CDR3 is TGTGCCAGCAGCGTAGCTACGGTGTCAGACACAGATACGCAGTATTTT. Amino acids: CASSVATVSDTDTQYF.

The chain uses TRBV29-1 and TRBJ2-1, with TRBD2 identical over 8 bases. V was pared by 7 bases and J by 6 bases, with 11 bases of the junction left unmatched. This CDR3 region has 14 residues. Germline assignment: CDR1 SQVTM and CDR2 ANQGSEA. CDR3 sequence reads: CSAPLAGRTNEQFF. Here the CDR3 DNA reads TGCAGCGCACCGTTAGCGGGGCGGACCAATGAGCAGTTCTTC.

This chain links TRBV4-3 with TRBJ2-2, with D unresolved. CDR3 length equals 14 residues. V was trimmed by 0 bases and J by 4 bases, leaving 6 bases between them. Germline values: CDR1 LGHNA, CDR2 YSLEER. Here the CDR3 DNA reads TGCGCCAGCAGCCAAGATAGGACCACCGGGGAGCTGTTTTTT. It encodes CASSQDRTTGELFF.

Here the CDR3 DNA reads TGTGCCAGCAGCTTCAGGGGTAAAGGAAACACCATATATTTT. Protein sequence: CASSFRGKGNTIYF. J is TRBJ1-3 and V is TRBV5-4, with D maybe TRBD1 (6 bases). This CDR3 has 14 residues. Trimming shortened V by 2 bases and J by 4 bases, and 10 bases separated the two germline ends. The germline V gene encodes CDR1 SGHNT and CDR2 YYREEE (reference sequence).

This chain joins TRBV7-2 and TRBJ2-3; D is unclear. The CDR3 extends over 16 amino acids. V lost 1 base, J lost 1 base, and 12 bases lay in between. Germline assignment: CDR1 SGHTA and CDR2 FQGNSA. The CDR3 region has the DNA TGTGCCAGCAGCTTAGGAGTAATGCGAGGCACAGATACGCAGTATTTT. This gives the protein CASSLGVMRGTDTQYF.

As for this clone: The same CDR3 is also encoded by other DNA sequences in this sample. The chain links TRBV9 to TRBJ2-7, with D possibly called TRBD1 or TRBD2 (5 bases each). The CDR3 loop spans 15 amino acids. From germline, CDR1 is SGDLS and CDR2 YYNGEE. V was clipped by 0 bases and J by 0 bases, with 10 bases between them. CDR3 bases: TGTGCCAGCAGCGTAGCTGGGACGGACTCCTACGAGCAGTACTTC. It is translated as CASSVAGTDSYEQYF.

This chain joins TRBV30 and TRBJ1-2; no definite D call. Deletions cut 7 bases from V and 4 bases from J, with 10 bases between. CDR3 size: 11 residues. From germline, CDR1 is GTSNPN and CDR2 SVGIG (reference sequence). As DNA, the CDR3 is TGTGCCTCCGCGGGCCTCTATGGCTACACCTTC. Protein product: CASAGLYGYTF.

This chain links TRBV4-3 with TRBJ2-5; either TRBD1 or TRBD2 may fit D (5 bases each). The J call may be in error: the DNA end matches TRBJ2-7 better. Germline V lookup: CDR1 LGHNA, CDR2 YSLEER. The CDR3 is 16 amino acids. The CDR3 is CASSQDLTTVGVEQYF. The DNA for the CDR3 is TGCGCCAGCAGCCAAGATCTGACGACCGTGGGGGTCGAGCAGTACTTC.